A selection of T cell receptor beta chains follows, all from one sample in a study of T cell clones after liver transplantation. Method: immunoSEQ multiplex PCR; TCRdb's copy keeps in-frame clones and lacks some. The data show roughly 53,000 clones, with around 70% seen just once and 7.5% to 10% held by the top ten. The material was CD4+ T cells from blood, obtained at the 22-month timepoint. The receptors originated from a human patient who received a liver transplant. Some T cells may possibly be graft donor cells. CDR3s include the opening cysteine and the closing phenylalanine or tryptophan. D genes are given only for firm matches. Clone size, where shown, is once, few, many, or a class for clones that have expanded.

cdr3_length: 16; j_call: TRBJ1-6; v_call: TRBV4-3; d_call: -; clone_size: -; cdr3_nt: TGCGCCAGCAGCCAAGAAGGGGGGGTATCTAATTCACCCCTCCACTTT; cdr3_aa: CASSQEGGVSNSPLHF
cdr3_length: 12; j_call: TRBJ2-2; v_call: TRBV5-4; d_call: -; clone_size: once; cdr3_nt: TGTGCCAGCAGCCATAACACCGGGGAGCTGTTTTTT; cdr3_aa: CASSHNTGELFF
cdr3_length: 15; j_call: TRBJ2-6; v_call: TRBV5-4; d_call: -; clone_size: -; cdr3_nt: TGTGCCAGCAGCTTGGGGGGGACGGGGGCCAACGTCCTGACTTTC; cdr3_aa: CASSLGGTGANVLTF
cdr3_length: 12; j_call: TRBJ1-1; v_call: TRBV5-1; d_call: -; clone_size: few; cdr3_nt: TGCGCCAGCAGCCCGCCATCGGACGAAGCTTTCTTT; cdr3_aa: CASSPPSDEAFF
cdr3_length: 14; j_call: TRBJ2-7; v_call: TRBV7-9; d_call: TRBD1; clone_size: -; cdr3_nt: TGTGCCAGCAGCCCGGGACAGGGCGATTTAGGGCAGTACTTC; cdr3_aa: CASSPGQGDLGQYF
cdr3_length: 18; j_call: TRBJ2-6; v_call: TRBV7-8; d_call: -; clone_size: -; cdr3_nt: TGTGCCAGCAGCCCTTCTCGCAGGGAAGTTTCTGGGGCCAACGTCCTGACTTTC; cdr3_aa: CASSPSRREVSGANVLTF
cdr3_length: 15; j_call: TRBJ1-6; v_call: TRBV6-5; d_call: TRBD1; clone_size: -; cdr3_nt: TGTGCCAGCCATCGAGGGGACAGGGGGCTCTCACCCCTCCACTTT; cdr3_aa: CASHRGDRGLSPLHF
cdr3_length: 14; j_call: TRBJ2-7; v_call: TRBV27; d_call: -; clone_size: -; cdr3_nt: TGTGCCAGCAGTTACCGCGAGGGGACCTACGAGCAGTACTTC; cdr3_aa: CASSYREGTYEQYF
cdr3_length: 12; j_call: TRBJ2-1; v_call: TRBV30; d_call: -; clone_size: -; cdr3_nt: TGTGCCTACGGGAGAGCGAACAATGAGCAGTTCTTC; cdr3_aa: CAYGRANNEQFF
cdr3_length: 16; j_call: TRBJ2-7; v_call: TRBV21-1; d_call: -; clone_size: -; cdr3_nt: TGTGCCAGCAGCAAAGTCGAGGGGGACAGGGACTACGAGCAGTACTTC; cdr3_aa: CASSKVEGDRDYEQYF
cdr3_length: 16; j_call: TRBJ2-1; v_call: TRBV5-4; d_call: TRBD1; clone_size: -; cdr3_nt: TGTGCCAGCAGCGGAGGCCGGGACAGGGCCTACAATGAGCAGTTCTTC; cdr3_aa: CASSGGRDRAYNEQFF
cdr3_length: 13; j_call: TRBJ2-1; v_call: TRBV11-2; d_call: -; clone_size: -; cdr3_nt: TGTGCCAGCAGCTTAGGGCTCTACAATGAGCAGTTCTTC; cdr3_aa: CASSLGLYNEQFF
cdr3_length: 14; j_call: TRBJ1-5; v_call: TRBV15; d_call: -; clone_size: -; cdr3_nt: TGTGCCACCCTTGCAGATAATAGCAATCAGCCCCAGCATTTT; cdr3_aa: CATLADNSNQPQHF
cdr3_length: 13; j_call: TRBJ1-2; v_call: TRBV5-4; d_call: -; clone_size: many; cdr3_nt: TGTGCCAGCAGCTTGAACAGGAACTATGGCTACACCTTC; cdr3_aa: CASSLNRNYGYTF
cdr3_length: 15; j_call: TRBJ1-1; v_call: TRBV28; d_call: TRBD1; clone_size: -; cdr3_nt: TGTGCCAGCAGTTTACCCGGGACAGGACACACTGAAGCTTTCTTT; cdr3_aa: CASSLPGTGHTEAFF
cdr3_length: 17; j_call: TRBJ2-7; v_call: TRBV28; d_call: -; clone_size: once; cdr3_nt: TGTGCCAGCAGTTTGGGGTCCGCAGGTTCGAACTCCTACGAGCAGTACTTC; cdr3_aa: CASSLGSAGSNSYEQYF
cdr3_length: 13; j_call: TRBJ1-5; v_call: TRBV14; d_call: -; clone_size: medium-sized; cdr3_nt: TGTGCCAGCAGCCAGACCTTCGGGGCAGCCCAGCATTTT; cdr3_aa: CASSQTFGAAQHF
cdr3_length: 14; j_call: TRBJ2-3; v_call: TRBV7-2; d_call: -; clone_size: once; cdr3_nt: TGTGCCAGCAGCTCGGCAGGGAGGTCAGATACGCAGTATTTT; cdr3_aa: CASSSAGRSDTQYF
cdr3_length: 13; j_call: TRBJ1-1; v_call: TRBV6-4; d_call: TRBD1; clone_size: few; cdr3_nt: TGTGCCAGCAGAGGACAGGCGAACACTGAAGCTTTCTTT; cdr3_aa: CASRGQANTEAFF
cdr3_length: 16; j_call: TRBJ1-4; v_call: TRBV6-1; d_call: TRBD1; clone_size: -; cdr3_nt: TGTGCCAGCAGTGACGGGACAGCGTCCTCCTGGTGGAGACTGTTTTTT; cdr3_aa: CASSDGTASSWWRLFF
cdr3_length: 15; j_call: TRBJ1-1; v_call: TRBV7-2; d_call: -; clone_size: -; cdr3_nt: TGTGCCAGCAGCTTACGGGCTATGGTGAACACTGAAGCTTTCTTT; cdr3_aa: CASSLRAMVNTEAFF
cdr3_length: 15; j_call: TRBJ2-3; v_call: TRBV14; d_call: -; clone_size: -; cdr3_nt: TGTGCCAGCAGCCGGATGGGGCAGGGGTCAGATACGCAGTATTTT; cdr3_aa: CASSRMGQGSDTQYF
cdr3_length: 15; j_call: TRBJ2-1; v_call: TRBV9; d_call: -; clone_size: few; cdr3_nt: TGTGCCAGCAGCGTAGCGACGGGGACCTACAATGAGCAGTTCTTC; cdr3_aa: CASSVATGTYNEQFF
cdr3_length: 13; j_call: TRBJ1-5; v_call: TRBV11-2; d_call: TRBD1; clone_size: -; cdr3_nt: TGTGCCAGCAGCTCGACAGGGATTCAGCCCCAGCATTTT; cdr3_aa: CASSSTGIQPQHF
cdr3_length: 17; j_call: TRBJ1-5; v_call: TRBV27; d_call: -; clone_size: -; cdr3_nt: TGTGCCAGCAGGAGTTCCCGGGACACCAGTAGCAATCAGCCCCAGCATTTT; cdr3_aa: CASRSSRDTSSNQPQHF
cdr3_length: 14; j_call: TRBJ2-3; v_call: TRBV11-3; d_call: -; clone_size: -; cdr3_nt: TGTGCCAGCAGCTGGGGATTCGATAAGGATACGCAGTATTTT; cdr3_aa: CASSWGFDKDTQYF
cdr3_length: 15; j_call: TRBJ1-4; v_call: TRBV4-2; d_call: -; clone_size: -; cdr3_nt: TGTGCCAGCAGCCAAGACCGGGATCCCAATGAAAAACTGTTTTTT; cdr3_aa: CASSQDRDPNEKLFF
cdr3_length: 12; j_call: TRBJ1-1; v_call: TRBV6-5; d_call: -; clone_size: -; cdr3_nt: TGTGCCAGCAGTTACTCGGGGGGTGAGGCTTTCTTT; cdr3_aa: CASSYSGGEAFF
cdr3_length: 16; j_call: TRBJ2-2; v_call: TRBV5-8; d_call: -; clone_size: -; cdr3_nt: TGTGCCAGCAGCTTGTCTATCGGCAGTAACACCGGGGAGCTGTTTTTT; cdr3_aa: CASSLSIGSNTGELFF
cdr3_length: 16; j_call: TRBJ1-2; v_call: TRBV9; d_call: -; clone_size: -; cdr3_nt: TGTGCCAGCAGCCCCAACCCCAGGGTACAGATCTATGGCTACACCTTC; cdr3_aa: CASSPNPRVQIYGYTF
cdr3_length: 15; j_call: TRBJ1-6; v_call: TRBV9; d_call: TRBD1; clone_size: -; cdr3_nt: TGTGCCAGCAGCCCCCGGACAGGGGGGCTTGCACCCCTCCACTTT; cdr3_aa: CASSPRTGGLAPLHF
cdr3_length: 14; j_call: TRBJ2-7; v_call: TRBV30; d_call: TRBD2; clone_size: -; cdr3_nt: TGTGCCTGGAGTGTAGCGGGGGTTACCTACGAGCAGTACTTC; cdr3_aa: CAWSVAGVTYEQYF
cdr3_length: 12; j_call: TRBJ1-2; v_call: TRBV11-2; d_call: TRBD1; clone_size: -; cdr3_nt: TGTGCCAGCAGCTGGACAGGAGGCGGCTACACCTTC; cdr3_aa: CASSWTGGGYTF
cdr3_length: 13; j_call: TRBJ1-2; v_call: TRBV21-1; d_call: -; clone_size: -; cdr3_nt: TGTGCCAGACCGCGGGACAGGCAAGAGGGCTACACCTTC; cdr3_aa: CARPRDRQEGYTF
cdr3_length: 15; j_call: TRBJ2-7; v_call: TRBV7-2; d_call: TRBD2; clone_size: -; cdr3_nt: TGTGCCAGCAGCTCGACTAGCGGGGGGGTCTACGAGCAGTACTTC; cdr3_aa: CASSSTSGGVYEQYF
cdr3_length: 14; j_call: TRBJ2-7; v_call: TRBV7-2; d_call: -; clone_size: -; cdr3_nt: TGTGCCAGTGGTTACTCCTGGAGCTCCTACGAGCAGTACTTC; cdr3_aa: CASGYSWSSYEQYF
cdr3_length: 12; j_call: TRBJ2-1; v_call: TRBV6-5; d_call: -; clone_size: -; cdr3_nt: TGTGCCAGCAGTTACTCGAGCCAGGGTGAGTTCTTC; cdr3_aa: CASSYSSQGEFF
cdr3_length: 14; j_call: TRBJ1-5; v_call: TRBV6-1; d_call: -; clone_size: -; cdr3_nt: TGTGCCAGCCTACGAGCATTATGGGATCAGCCCCAGCATTTT; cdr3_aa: CASLRALWDQPQHF
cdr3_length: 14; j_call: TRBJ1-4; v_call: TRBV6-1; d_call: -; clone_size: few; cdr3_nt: TGTGCCAGCAGGAGAGGAGCAACTAATGAAAAACTGTTTTTT; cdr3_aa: CASRRGATNEKLFF
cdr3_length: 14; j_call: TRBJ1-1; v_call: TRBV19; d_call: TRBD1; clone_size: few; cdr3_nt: TGTGCCAGTAGGGCCGGGACAGACTACACTGAAGCTTTCTTT; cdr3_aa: CASRAGTDYTEAFF